Following are 32 T cell receptor beta chains from one sample sequenced in a study of cytomegalovirus exposure and HLA in healthy donors. The primer mix had 60 Vbeta and 13 Jbeta primers. The data were produced by immunoSEQ multiplex PCR, yet TCRdb's version contains in-frame clones alone and is incomplete. The sample lists around 120,000 clones, under 85% occurring once. The sample consisted of PBMCs. The receptors were sampled from a human donor in good health.

The rearrangement links TRBV4-2 to TRBJ1-2; no definite D call. The CDR3 consists of 13 residues. Looked up from germline, CDR1 is LGHNA and CDR2 is YNFKEQ. Trimming removed 2 bases at V and 8 bases at J, with 12 bases between. The CDR3 sequence: CASSQHRREGYTF. DNA for the CDR3: TGTGCCAGCAGCCAACACCGCCGGGAGGGCTACACCTTC.

This clone was observed a few times. The chain combines TRBV5-1 with TRBJ1-1, with D hard to call. CDR1 is SGHRS and CDR2 is YFSETQ in the germline V gene. CDR3 size: 14 residues. V lost 0 bases and J 1 base, leaving 7 bases between the germline ends. CDR3 sequence (DNA): TGCGCCAGCAGCTTGGACGGCGGGAACACTGAAGCTTTCTTT. It translates to CASSLDGGNTEAFF.

The chain employs TRBV19 and TRBJ1-1; 11 bases match TRBD1. Germline V gene sequence: CDR1 LNHDA, CDR2 SQIVND (reference sequence). V lost 8 bases, J lost 7 bases, and 6 bases stayed unmatched. The CDR3 covers 13 residues. The CDR3 DNA reads TGTGCCAGTGAGGGACAGGGGGGTATTGAAGCTTTCTTT. As protein: CASEGQGGIEAFF.

The J gene is TRBJ2-7, the V gene TRBV4-1, with 9 bases matching TRBD1. Germline CDR1 is MGHRA and CDR2 is YSYEKL. V shed 0 bases and J 0 bases; nucleotides not matched to a gene: 9. There are 18 residues in the CDR3. DNA for the CDR3: TGCGCCAGCAGCCAAGATCGGTTTTCGGGACAGGGCTCCTACGAGCAGTACTTC. Translating it yields CASSQDRFSGQGSYEQYF.

In this sample, this clone turned up once. This chain uses TRBV7-8 with TRBJ2-1; D gene ambiguous. Trimming stripped 1 base from V and 0 bases from J, with 7 bases between. Germline assignment: CDR1 SGHVS and CDR2 FQNEAQ. This CDR3 comprises 15 residues. The chain's CDR3 is CASSLVESSYNEQFF. In DNA, the CDR3 is TGTGCCAGCAGCTTAGTAGAGAGCTCCTACAATGAGCAGTTCTTC.

The V and J genes are TRBV11-2 and TRBJ2-5, with D hard to call. The end of the DNA aligns better with TRBJ2-7, so the J call may be wrong. The CDR3 loop spans 12 amino acids. The germline V gene has CDR1 SGHAT and CDR2 FQNNGV. CDR3 bases: TGTGCCAGCAGCTCTAGTGACTACGAGCAGTACTTC. Translated: CASSSSDYEQYF.

The chain is built from TRBV5-6 and TRBJ1-1, with D unresolved. CDR1 SGHDT and CDR2 YYEEEE come from the germline V gene. The ends were cut back, 0 bases at V and 4 bases at J, with 13 bases in the middle. The CDR3 runs to 15 residues. The DNA of the CDR3 is TGTGCCAGCAGCTTGGGTCGCTTCAGTCCCACTGAAGCTTTCTTT. This codes for CASSLGRFSPTEAFF. The full variable domain, in which reference TRBV5-6 and TRBJ1-1 provide the parts outside the CDR3, is DAGVTQSPTHLIKTRGQQVTLRCSPKSGHDTVSWYQQALGQGPQFIFQYYEEEERQRGNFPDRFSGHQFPNYSSELNVNALLLGDSALYLCASSLGRFSPTEAFFGQGTRLTVV.

The V and J genes are TRBV15 and TRBJ2-7, with a tentative D call TRBD1 (5 bases). Trimming took off 3 bases at V and 3 bases at J, with 9 bases between the two ends. CDR1 and CDR2 (germline): LNHNV, YYDKDF (reference sequence). This CDR3 is 13 amino acids long. CDR3 nucleotide sequence: TGTGCCACCAGCAGGAAGGGGCGCTACGAGCAGTACTTC. This translates into CATSRKGRYEQYF. Full variable domain (remainder filled in from reference TRBV15 and TRBJ2-7): DAMVIQNPRYQVTQFGKPVTLSCSQTLNHNVMYWYQQKSSQAPKLLFHYYDKDFNNEADTPDNFQSRRPNTSFCFLDIRSPGLGDTAMYLCATSRKGRYEQYFGPGTRLTVT.

The chain employs TRBV25-1 and TRBJ1-1; 8 nucleotides align to TRBD1. This CDR3 spans 16 amino acids. Per the germline V gene, CDR1 is MGHDK and CDR2 is SYGVNS. Trimming cost V 2 bases and J 0 bases; bases outside gene matches: 5. CDR3 coding DNA: TGTGCCAGCAGTGAACTCCGGACAGGGATGAACACTGAAGCTTTCTTT. It specifies CASSELRTGMNTEAFF.

This clone was seen a few times. The chain uses TRBV28 and TRBJ1-2; TRBD1 might be the D (6 bases). Trimming stripped 2 bases from V and 5 bases from J, with 15 bases between. The CDR3 is 15 amino acids. Germline CDR1 is MDHEN and CDR2 is SYDVKM. The DNA for the CDR3 is TGTGCCAGCAGTTTAGAGACAGGAGTACCTTATGGCTACACCTTC. It codes for CASSLETGVPYGYTF.

This clone was seen only a few times. The rearrangement joins TRBV25-1 to TRBJ1-6; the match to TRBD1 covers 9 bases. V dropped 4 bases and J dropped 7; count of bases not matched to a gene: 8. This CDR3 contains 16 residues. Germline V gene lookup returns CDR1 MGHDK and CDR2 SYGVNS. DNA for the CDR3: TGTGCCAGCAGTGTCGCGACAGGGGGAGGGAATTCACCCCTCCACTTT. Translating it yields CASSVATGGGNSPLHF. The full variable domain, its missing parts supplied by reference TRBV25-1 and TRBJ1-6, is EADIYQTPRYLVIGTGKKITLECSQTMGHDKMYWYQQDPGMELHLIHYSYGVNSTEKGDLSSESTVSRIRTEHFPLTLESARPSHTSQYLCASSVATGGGNSPLHFGNGTRLTVT.

CDR3 amino acids: CASSDRAVLWTEAFF. As DNA, the CDR3 is TGCGCCAGCAGTGACAGGGCGGTCCTGTGGACTGAAGCTTTCTTT. The chain couples TRBV10-1 to TRBJ1-1; TRBD1 might be the D (5 bases). This CDR3 has 15 amino acids. V lost 3 bases and J lost 5, with 16 bases in between. Germline CDR1 WNHNN, CDR2 SYGVQD (reference sequence).

This clone was recorded a few times. The chain links TRBV5-4 to TRBJ2-5; 9 bases fit TRBD2. The CDR3 loop spans 15 amino acids. V lost 1 base, J lost 2 bases, and 3 bases stayed unmatched. Germline V lookup: CDR1 SGHNT, CDR2 YYREEE (reference sequence). CDR3 sequence (DNA): TGTGCCAGCAGCTTGCGACTAGCGGAACAAGAGACCCAGTACTTC. Translated: CASSLRLAEQETQYF.

The rearrangement uses TRBV27 and TRBJ2-1; D perhaps matches TRBD1 (5 bases). Germline-derived CDR1 and CDR2 are MNHEY and SMNVEV (reference sequence). The CDR3 covers 14 residues. V lost 6 bases and J 7 bases, leaving 16 bases between the germline ends. CDR3 nucleotides: TGTGCCAGCAGCCTGCTAGGGGTCGGGAATGAGCAGTTCTTC. Its protein is CASSLLGVGNEQFF.

This chain uses TRBV18 with TRBJ2-6; D unresolved. The V gene lost 3 bases and the J gene lost 4 bases, with 13 bases spanning the gap. CDR1 is KGHSH and CDR2 is LQKENI in the germline V gene. The CDR3 spans 16 residues. DNA of the CDR3: TGTGCCAGCTCACCGGTCAAGAGCTCGGGGGCCAACGTCCTGACTTTC. This codes for CASSPVKSSGANVLTF.

This chain connects TRBV5-6 to TRBJ1-2, with D uncertain. Between the trimmed V and J ends, which lost 2 bases and 8 bases, there was a span of 10 bases. The CDR3 has 12 amino acids. CDR1 and CDR2 (germline): SGHDT, YYEEEE. CDR3: CASSFELYGYTF. As DNA, the CDR3 is TGTGCCAGCAGCTTTGAGCTATACGGCTACACCTTC.

The rearrangement links TRBV10-1 to TRBJ2-5; the match to TRBD2 covers 9 bases. The end of the DNA aligns better with TRBJ2-7, so the J call may be wrong. Germline lookup yields CDR1 WNHNN and CDR2 SYGVQD (reference sequence). The CDR3 sequence is 15 residues long. The CDR3 region is CASSEGLAGPYEQYF. The CDR3 coding sequence is TGCGCCAGCAGTGAGGGGCTAGCGGGACCCTACGAGCAGTACTTC.

V gene TRBV7-6 combines with J gene TRBJ2-1, with TRBD2 identical over 13 bases. In germline, CDR1 is SGHVS, CDR2 FNYEAQ. There are 20 residues in the CDR3. J gave up 3 bases and V 1 base, and 12 bases lay outside the gene matches. CDR3 sequence (DNA): TGTGCCAGCAGCTTAGGAGGAGGGACTAGCGGGATAAAGGGCTACAATGAGCAGTTCTTC. Protein sequence: CASSLGGGTSGIKGYNEQFF.

This clone was seen more than once but under ten times. The V gene is TRBV11-1, the J gene TRBJ1-5; D not resolved. Germline-derived CDR1 and CDR2 are SGHAT and FQDESV (reference sequence). Trimming took 2 bases from V and 4 from J, leaving 9 bases between them. The CDR3 totals 14 residues. CDR3 sequence (DNA): TGTGCCAGCAGCTTAAGGCGGAAAAATCAGCCCCAGCATTTT. Its protein product is CASSLRRKNQPQHF.

The chain recombines TRBV11-2 with TRBJ1-1, with D perhaps TRBD1 (5 bases). V lost 1 base and J 7 bases, leaving 16 bases between the germline ends. Germline V CDR1 and CDR2: SGHAT, FQNNGV. The CDR3 runs to 15 residues. This CDR3 is CASSLGVGGVDEAFF. The CDR3 nucleotides read TGTGCCAGCAGCTTAGGGGTGGGGGGGGTAGATGAAGCTTTCTTT. Full variable domain (missing parts from reference TRBV11-2 and TRBJ1-1): EAGVAQSPRYKIIEKRQSVAFWCNPISGHATLYWYQQILGQGPKLLIQFQNNGVVDDSQLPKDRFSAERLKGVDSTLKIQPAKLEDSAVYLCASSLGVGGVDEAFFGQGTRLTVV.

This clone was counted a few times. At one boundary the junction diverges from the germline segment, which might be a read error. The CDR3 DNA is TGTGCCAGCACTCGAGGGGGCTCCTCCAATGAGCAGTTCTTC. It is translated as CASTRGGSSNEQFF. The chain links TRBV27 to TRBJ2-1, with 7 bases aligning to TRBD1. Germline loops: CDR1 MNHEY, CDR2 SMNVEV (reference sequence). The CDR3 has 14 amino acids.

The chain combines TRBV19 with TRBJ2-1; D possibly corresponds to TRBD2 (6 bases). This CDR3 has 16 residues. In germline, CDR1 is LNHDA, CDR2 SQIVND (reference sequence). The germline V and J ends were trimmed by 6 bases and 0 bases, with 15 bases remaining between them. CDR3 region: CASSREDGSSYNEQFF. CDR3 DNA sequence: TGTGCCAGTAGCCGGGAAGACGGGAGCTCCTACAATGAGCAGTTCTTC.

The rearrangement uses TRBV4-3 and TRBJ2-2; 9 bases align to TRBD2. The length of the CDR3 is 16 residues. V lost 2 bases, J lost 4 bases, and 5 bases stayed unmatched. Germline-derived CDR1 and CDR2 are LGHNA and YSLEER. DNA of the CDR3: TGCGCCAGCAGCCAACCGACTAGCGGAAGCACCGGGGAGCTGTTTTTT. Its translation is CASSQPTSGSTGELFF.

This chain uses TRBV28 with TRBJ1-5, with D possibly TRBD1 on 6 matching bases. V lost 8 bases and J lost 2, with 19 bases in between. From germline, CDR1 is MDHEN and CDR2 SYDVKM. This CDR3 region has 16 residues. The CDR3 bases are TGTGCCAGCTGTGTGGGAGGGGGTGCGGGCAATCAGCCCCAGCATTTT. It specifies CASCVGGGAGNQPQHF.

The J gene is TRBJ1-1, the V gene TRBV9, with D possibly being TRBD1 (6 bases). This CDR3 comprises 13 residues. The germline V gene encodes CDR1 SGDLS and CDR2 YYNGEE. The ends were cut back, 2 bases at V and 7 bases at J, with 12 bases in the middle. The CDR3 spells CASSVDQQGEAFF. For the CDR3, the DNA is TGTGCCAGCAGCGTCGACCAACAGGGTGAAGCTTTCTTT.

This clone appeared a single time. CDR3 DNA: TGTGCCAGTAGCTCTTCCGGGACAGGGGCTTTCTACGAGCAGTACTTC. Residues: CASSSSGTGAFYEQYF. V is TRBV19 and J is TRBJ2-7; 10 bases agree with TRBD1. The V and J ends lost 6 bases and 3 bases, in that order; junction bases with no gene match: 11. The CDR3 has 16 residues. Germline assignment: CDR1 LNHDA and CDR2 SQIVND (reference sequence).

The chain has TRBV5-4 and TRBJ1-4; no firm D call. This CDR3 has 14 amino acids. Germline-derived CDR1 and CDR2 are SGHNT and YYREEE (reference sequence). V lost 3 bases, J lost 7 bases, and 13 bases lay in between. The CDR3 sequence: CASSSPATPEKLFF. CDR3 DNA: TGTGCCAGCAGCTCCCCGGCGACACCTGAAAAACTGTTTTTT.

This CDR3 reads CASRPLAGVGEQYF. The CDR3 region has the DNA TGTGCCAGCAGGCCCCTAGCGGGAGTAGGTGAGCAGTACTTC. The chain employs TRBV6-6 and TRBJ2-7, with TRBD2 matching over 10 bases. V lost 6 bases, J lost 7 bases, and 9 bases stayed unmatched. The germline V gene encodes CDR1 MNHNY and CDR2 SVGAGI (reference sequence). This CDR3 contains 14 residues.

V is TRBV5-1 and J is TRBJ1-6, with 8 bases fitting TRBD1. This CDR3 has 19 residues. J was trimmed by 7 bases and V by 1 base; bases with no gene match: 16. Germline V CDR1 and CDR2: SGHRS, YFSETQ. CDR3 in DNA: TGCGCCAGCAGCTTGTGGGGCCCCTTACAGGGGGTCTCGAATTCACCCCTCCACTTT. It is translated as CASSLWGPLQGVSNSPLHF.

J is TRBJ2-7 and V is TRBV6-1; D possibly corresponds to TRBD2 (5 bases). Trimming took off 6 bases at V and 4 bases at J, with 19 bases between the two ends. Looked up from germline, CDR1 is MNHNS and CDR2 is SASEGT. The CDR3 is made up of 15 amino acids. CDR3 coding DNA: TGTGCCAGCAGCGCCGTACGGGGTAACCTTTACGAGCAGTACTTC. It encodes CASSAVRGNLYEQYF.

V and J are TRBV7-9 and TRBJ1-1, with D unresolved. Germline values: CDR1 SEHNR, CDR2 FQNEAQ (reference sequence). Trimming removed 5 bases at V and 6 bases at J, with 16 bases between. The CDR3 loop spans 14 amino acids. The CDR3 DNA follows: TGTGCCAGCAGCGGAGGCCCATTTGTCTCTGAAGCTTTCTTT. Protein product: CASSGGPFVSEAFF.

The V call is TRBV9, the J call TRBJ1-1; tentatively, D is TRBD1 (5 bases). Germline V lookup: CDR1 SGDLS, CDR2 YYNGEE. This CDR3 has 14 amino acids. Deletions cut 4 bases from V and 2 bases from J, with 12 bases between. The CDR3 sequence: CASSPRVLNTEAFF. The CDR3 DNA follows: TGTGCCAGCAGCCCCAGGGTCCTCAACACTGAAGCTTTCTTT.